Below are 22 T cell receptor beta chains sequenced from a single sample in a study of spatial heterogeneity in lung cancer. Described time point: sample taken at primary tumor resection. Whole RNA was taken from tumor, nontumor lung or frozen PBMC; it was then sequenced unsorted. TCRdb recomputed calls from the 5' RACE reads with MiXCR, one row per CDR3 protein. Here the sample spans roughly 40,000 distinct CDR3 sequences, around 6.5% being singletons. The sequences come from PBMCs, collected at surgery. The receptors here all came from a female donor with early-stage non-small cell lung cancer.

This clonotype was seen a few times. The chain employs TRBV3-2 and TRBJ2-3. TRBV3-2 is labeled a pseudogene. The CDR3 runs to 10 residues. In nucleotides, the CDR3 is TGTGCCACCCCCACAGATACGCAGTATTTT. Translated, it gives CATPTDTQYF.

Within the sample, this clonotype is medium-sized. This rearrangement joins TRBV11-2 to TRBJ2-1; D might be TRBD1 (5 bases). This CDR3 has 19 residues. Germline assignment: CDR1 SGHAT and CDR2 FQNNGV. V was clipped by 6 bases and J by 5 bases, with 29 bases between them. CDR3 region: CASRGSGQGGPSWNNEQFF. For the CDR3, the DNA is TGTGCCAGCAGGGGTTCTGGGCAGGGTGGCCCTTCTTGGAACAATGAGCAGTTCTTC.

The chain uses TRBV20-1 and TRBJ2-7; 7 bases match TRBD1. Germline CDR1 and CDR2: DFQATT and SNEGSKA (reference sequence). CDR3 size: 14 residues. V was pared by 6 bases and J by 0 bases, with 8 bases of the junction left unmatched. CDR3 amino acids: CSATGTASSYEQYF. Here the CDR3 DNA reads TGCAGTGCCACCGGGACAGCCAGCTCCTACGAGCAGTACTTC.

Ten or more counts support this clonotype. The chain joins TRBV20-1 to TRBJ1-4; 9 bases align to TRBD1. Trimming at V came to 6 bases and at J to 8 bases, leaving 16 bases not matched to a gene. The CDR3 contains 16 residues. Germline values: CDR1 DFQATT, CDR2 SNEGSKA (reference sequence). The CDR3 coding sequence is TGCAGTGCCCCAACAGGGGGCGAAACGGTCGGGGAAAAACTGTTTTTT. Encoded protein: CSAPTGGETVGEKLFF.

The chain recombines TRBV12-3 or TRBV12-4 with TRBJ2-7; D is perhaps TRBD1 or TRBD2 (5 bases each). The V gene lost 1 base and the J gene lost 4 bases, with 11 bases spanning the gap. This CDR3 spans 14 amino acids. This CDR3 reads CASSLGTGPYEQYF. CDR3 nucleotides: TGTGCCAGCAGTTTAGGCACGGGACCGTACGAGCAGTACTTC.

This clonotype was counted many times. This rearrangement joins TRBV28 to TRBJ2-7; D call uncertain. Per the germline V gene, CDR1 is MDHEN and CDR2 is SYDVKM. The CDR3 extends over 12 amino acids. The V gene lost 4 bases and the J gene lost 7 bases, with 11 bases spanning the gap. CDR3 sequence: CASSSATPEQYF. The CDR3 nucleotides read TGTGCCAGCAGTTCGGCGACTCCGGAGCAGTACTTC. Together with reference TRBV28 and TRBJ2-7, the CDR3 gives the full variable domain: DVKVTQSSRYLVKRTGEKVFLECVQDMDHENMFWYRQDPGLGLRLIYFSYDVKMKEKGDIPEGYSVSREKKERFSLILESASTNQTSMYLCASSSATPEQYFGPGTRLTVT.

As for this clonotype: A junction end diverges from the germline sequence, so it may reflect a read error. CDR3 DNA sequence: TGTGCCAGCAGCCCGGGACTAGCGGGTACCGGGGAGCTTTTTTTT. Translating it yields CASSPGLAGTGELFF. This chain joins TRBV27 and TRBJ2-2; the match to TRBD2 covers 12 bases. Germline lookup yields CDR1 MNHEY and CDR2 SMNVEV (reference sequence). The CDR3 sequence is 15 residues long.

The sample holds many counts of this clonotype. V usage is TRBV7-9 and J usage is TRBJ2-7; no clear D. The CDR3 totals 14 residues. CDR1 and CDR2 (germline): SEHNR, FQNEAQ (reference sequence). V was shortened by 5 bases and J by 1 base, with 12 bases between the two germline ends. The CDR3 loop is CASSPLVPSYEQYF. CDR3 DNA sequence: TGTGCCAGCAGCCCTCTGGTTCCATCCTACGAGCAGTACTTC.

The table lists this clonotype with a few counts. CDR3 coding DNA: TGCAGTGCTTTAAACAGCCAAACCAGTGAGCAGTTCTTC. It specifies CSALNSQTSEQFF. V usage is TRBV20-1 and J usage is TRBJ2-1; no clear D gene. CDR1 is DFQATT, CDR2 SNEGSKA, per germline (reference sequence). This CDR3 has 13 residues. Trimming pared 5 bases from V and 9 bases from J, leaving 17 bases between.

The rearrangement joins TRBV7-2 to TRBJ2-7; the D is unclear. Trimming shortened V by 2 bases and J by 0 bases, and 5 bases separated the two germline ends. Looked up from germline, CDR1 is SGHTA and CDR2 is FQGNSA. The CDR3 is made up of 13 amino acids. For the CDR3, the DNA is TGTGCCAGCAGCTTACAGAGCTCCTACGAGCAGTACTTC. This sequence encodes CASSLQSSYEQYF.

In this sample, this clonotype turned up many times. V gene TRBV4-1 combines with J gene TRBJ1-2; D uncertain. The V end lost 1 base, the J end lost 4 bases, and 10 bases lay between the germline ends. This CDR3 is built from 14 residues. Per germline, CDR1 MGHRA and CDR2 YSYEKL. The CDR3 nucleotides read TGCGCCAGCAGCCAAGGCGGGTTTTCCTATGGCTACACCTTC. Translation gives CASSQGGFSYGYTF.

There are many counts of this clonotype. CDR3 coding DNA: TGTGCCAGCTCACCGGGACAGGGGGTTAACTATGGCTACACCTTC. Translating gives CASSPGQGVNYGYTF. The gene calls are TRBV18 and TRBJ1-2, with TRBD1 matching over 11 bases. This CDR3 comprises 15 residues. The V and J ends lost 3 bases and 1 base, in that order; junction bases with no gene match: 1. In germline, CDR1 is KGHSH, CDR2 LQKENI.

This clonotype was picked up a small number of times. The chain recombines TRBV20-1 with TRBJ1-5; 9 bases fit TRBD1. V shed 2 bases, J shed 7 bases, and the junction held 12 bases outside the gene matches. Germline V lookup: CDR1 DFQATT, CDR2 SNEGSKA (reference sequence). This CDR3 region has 16 residues. CDR3 amino acids: CSARPGQGLSRQPQHF. The CDR3, as DNA: TGCAGTGCTAGACCGGGACAGGGATTGTCGCGGCAGCCCCAGCATTTT.

The sample holds many counts of this clonotype. In DNA, the CDR3 is TGCGCCAGCAGCCGTCTTAGGGGGCACTCCTACGAGCAGTACTTC. It translates to CASSRLRGHSYEQYF. The chain uses TRBV5-1 and TRBJ2-7, with 7 bases that match TRBD1. There are 15 residues in the CDR3. Germline assignment: CDR1 SGHRS and CDR2 YFSETQ. The trim removed 4 bases at V and 0 bases at J, leaving 7 bases unmatched.

This clonotype was detected many times. The V gene is TRBV24-1, the J gene TRBJ2-2, with D perhaps TRBD1 (5 bases). CDR1 and CDR2 from the germline V gene are KGHDR and SFDVKD. V shed 4 bases and J shed 0 bases, with 14 bases lying between them. The CDR3 length is 17 residues. The CDR3 DNA reads TGTGCCACCAGTGACCCGGTGGGGCTCGCGAACACCGGGGAGCTGTTTTTT. This encodes CATSDPVGLANTGELFF.

This clonotype was seen a few times. This sequence joins TRBV6-5 and TRBJ2-6; D unclear. This CDR3 spans 14 amino acids. From germline, CDR1 is MNHEY and CDR2 SVGAGI. V shed 6 bases and J shed 0 bases, with 6 bases lying between them. The CDR3 protein is CASRKGSGANVLTF. The CDR3 DNA is TGTGCCAGCAGGAAGGGCTCTGGGGCCAACGTCCTGACTTTC.

This clonotype was picked up a small number of times. One end of the junction fails to match germline, which may point to a read error. The chain links TRBV7-7 to TRBJ2-7, with 9 bases lining up with TRBD2. The CDR3 is 15 amino acids. Germline assignment: CDR1 SSHAT and CDR2 FNYEAQ (reference sequence). Here the CDR3 reads CASSLSSGGFYEQYF. CDR3 nucleotide sequence: TGTGCTAGCAGCTTATCAAGCGGGGGGTTCTACGAGCAGTACTTC.

This clonotype was observed a few times. The rearrangement links TRBV29-1 to TRBJ1-1; D call uncertain. Trimming pared 8 bases from V and 6 bases from J, leaving 10 bases between. The length of the CDR3 is 10 residues. CDR1 SQVTM and CDR2 ANQGSEA come from the germline V gene. In DNA, the CDR3 is TGCAGCCCTGCGTTCGCTGAAGCTTTCTTT. As protein: CSPAFAEAFF.

This clonotype has just a few counts. The rearrangement links TRBV20-1 to TRBJ1-2; 9 positions match TRBD1. CDR1 is DFQATT, CDR2 SNEGSKA, per germline (reference sequence). The CDR3 spans 15 residues. The J segment lost 3 bases and the V segment lost 5 bases, leaving 10 bases of the junction unmatched. The CDR3 region is CSASKPQGADYGYTF. For the CDR3, the DNA is TGCAGTGCTTCAAAGCCACAGGGGGCGGACTATGGCTACACCTTC.

The table lists this clonotype with a few counts. This rearrangement joins TRBV7-4 to TRBJ2-7; the D gene is possibly TRBD1 (6 bases). CDR1 SGHVT and CDR2 SQSDAQ come from the germline V gene. The CDR3 is 13 amino acids. V was clipped by 9 bases and J by 5 bases, with 17 bases between them. Here the CDR3 reads CARSHRRGNEQYF. The CDR3 DNA reads TGTGCCAGGAGCCACCGTAGGGGGAACGAGCAGTACTTC.

This clonotype was picked up many times. The chain couples TRBV2 to TRBJ1-2; possible D gene TRBD1, 5 bases. CDR3 length: 14 residues. With 3 bases removed from V and 4 bases from J, the gap between germline ends came to 12 bases. Germline V gene data show CDR1 as SNHLY and CDR2 as FYNNEI. The CDR3 here is CASSDQGRFYGYTF. CDR3 coding DNA: TGTGCCAGCAGTGATCAGGGCAGGTTCTATGGCTACACCTTC. The entire variable domain, with the rest obtained from reference TRBV2 and TRBJ1-2, is as follows: EPEVTQTPSHQVTQMGQEVILRCVPISNHLYFYWYRQILGQKVEFLVSFYNNEISEKSEIFDDQFSVERPDGSNFTLKIRSTKLEDSAMYFCASSDQGRFYGYTFGSGTRLTVV.

This clonotype was counted only a few times. The chain recombines TRBV7-8 with TRBJ2-7, with 12 positions matching TRBD2. Losses at the gene ends were 4 bases for V and 3 bases for J; bases not matched to a gene: 1. The CDR3 runs 14 residues. Germline lookup yields CDR1 SGHVS and CDR2 FQNEAQ. For the CDR3, the DNA is TGTGCCAGCAGCTGGACTAGCGGGGACTACGAGCAGTACTTC. Amino acid sequence: CASSWTSGDYEQYF.